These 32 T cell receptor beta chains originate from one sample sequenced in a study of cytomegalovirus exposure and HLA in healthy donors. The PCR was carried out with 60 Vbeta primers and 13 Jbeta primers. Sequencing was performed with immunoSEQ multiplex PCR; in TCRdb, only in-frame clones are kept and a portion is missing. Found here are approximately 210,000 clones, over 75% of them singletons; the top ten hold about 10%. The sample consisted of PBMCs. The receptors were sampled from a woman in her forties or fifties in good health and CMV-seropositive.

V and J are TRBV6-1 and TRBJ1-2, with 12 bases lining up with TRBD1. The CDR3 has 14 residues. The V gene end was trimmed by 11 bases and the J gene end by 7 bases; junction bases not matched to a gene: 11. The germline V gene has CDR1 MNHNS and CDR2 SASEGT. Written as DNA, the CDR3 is TGTGCCGATAGCCGGGACAGGGGGCAAGGTGGCTACACCTTC. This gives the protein CADSRDRGQGGYTF.

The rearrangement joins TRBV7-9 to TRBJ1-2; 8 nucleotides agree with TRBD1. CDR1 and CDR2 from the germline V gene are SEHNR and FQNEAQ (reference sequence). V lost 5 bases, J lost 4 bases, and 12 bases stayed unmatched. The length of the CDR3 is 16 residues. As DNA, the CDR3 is TGTGCCAGCAGCCGCGAACCGGGACAGGCTTCCTATGGCTACACCTTC. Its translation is CASSREPGQASYGYTF.

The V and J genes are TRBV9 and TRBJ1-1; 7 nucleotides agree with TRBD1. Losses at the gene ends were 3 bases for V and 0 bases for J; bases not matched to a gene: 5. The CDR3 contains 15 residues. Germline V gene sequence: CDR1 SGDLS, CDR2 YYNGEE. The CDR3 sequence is CASSGRDRVNTEAFF. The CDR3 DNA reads TGTGCCAGCAGCGGGAGAGACAGGGTGAACACTGAAGCTTTCTTT.

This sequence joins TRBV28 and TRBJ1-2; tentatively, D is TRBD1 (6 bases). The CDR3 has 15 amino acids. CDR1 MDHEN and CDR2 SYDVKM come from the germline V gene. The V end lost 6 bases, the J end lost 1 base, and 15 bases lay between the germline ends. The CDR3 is CASSSAGGGNYGYTF. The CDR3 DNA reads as TGTGCCAGCAGCTCCGCGGGAGGGGGTAACTATGGCTACACCTTC.

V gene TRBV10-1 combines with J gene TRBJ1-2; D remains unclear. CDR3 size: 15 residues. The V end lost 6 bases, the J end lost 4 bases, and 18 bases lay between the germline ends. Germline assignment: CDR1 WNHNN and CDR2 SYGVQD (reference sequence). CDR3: CASRGGIPIFYGYTF. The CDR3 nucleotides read TGCGCCAGCAGGGGAGGGATCCCTATTTTCTATGGCTACACCTTC.

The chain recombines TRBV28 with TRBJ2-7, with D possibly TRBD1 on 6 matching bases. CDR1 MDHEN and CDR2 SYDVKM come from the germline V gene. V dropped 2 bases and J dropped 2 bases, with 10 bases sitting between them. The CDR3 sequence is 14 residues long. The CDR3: CASSLLGATYEQYF. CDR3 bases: TGTGCCAGCAGTTTACTGGGGGCGACCTACGAGCAGTACTTC.

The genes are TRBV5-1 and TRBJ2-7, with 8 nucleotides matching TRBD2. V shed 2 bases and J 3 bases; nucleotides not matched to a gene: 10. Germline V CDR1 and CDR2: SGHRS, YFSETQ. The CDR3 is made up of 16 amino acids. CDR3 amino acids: CASSFPSSGDFYEQYF. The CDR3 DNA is TGCGCCAGCAGCTTCCCGAGTAGCGGGGACTTCTACGAGCAGTACTTC. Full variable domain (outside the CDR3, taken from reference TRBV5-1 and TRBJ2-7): KAGVTQTPRYLIKTRGQQVTLSCSPISGHRSVSWYQQTPGQGLQFLFEYFSETQRNKGNFPGRFSGRQFSNSRSEMNVSTLELGDSALYLCASSFPSSGDFYEQYFGPGTRLTVT.

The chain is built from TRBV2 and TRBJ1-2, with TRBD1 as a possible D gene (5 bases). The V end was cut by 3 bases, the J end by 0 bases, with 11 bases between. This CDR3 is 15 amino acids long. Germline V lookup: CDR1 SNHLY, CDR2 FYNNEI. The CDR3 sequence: CASSEGRGPNYGYTF. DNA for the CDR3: TGTGCCAGCAGTGAGGGTAGGGGCCCTAACTATGGCTACACCTTC.

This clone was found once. This chain's CDR3 is CASSDKLSAGLADTQYF. CDR3 DNA: TGTGCCAGCAGTGACAAGTTGTCGGCAGGTCTGGCAGATACGCAGTATTTT. The chain combines TRBV6-4 with TRBJ2-3, with unresolved D. The CDR3 spans 17 residues. Germline V gives CDR1 MRHNA, CDR2 SNTAGT. V was trimmed by 2 bases and J by 4 bases, leaving 19 bases between them.

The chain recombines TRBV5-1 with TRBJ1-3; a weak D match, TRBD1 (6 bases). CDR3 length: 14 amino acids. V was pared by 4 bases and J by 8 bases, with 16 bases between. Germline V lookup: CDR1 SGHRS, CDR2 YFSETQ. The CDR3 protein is CASSRDTVGYTIYF. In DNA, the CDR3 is TGCGCCAGCAGCAGGGACACCGTTGGTTACACCATATATTTT.

The CDR3 DNA reads as TGTGCCAGCAGTCCCACTAGCGGTGAAGAGACCCAGTACTTC. Encoded protein: CASSPTSGEETQYF. The chain combines TRBV6-5 with TRBJ2-5, with 8 bases aligning to TRBD2. With 5 bases clipped from V and 3 bases from J, the junction kept 5 bases outside the gene matches. This CDR3 region has 14 residues. Germline assignment: CDR1 MNHEY and CDR2 SVGAGI.

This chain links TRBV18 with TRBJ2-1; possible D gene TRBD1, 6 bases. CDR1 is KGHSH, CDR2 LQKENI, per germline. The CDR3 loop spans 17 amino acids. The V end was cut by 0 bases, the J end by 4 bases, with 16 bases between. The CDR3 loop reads CASSPPFGGRGYNEQFF. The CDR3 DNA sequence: TGTGCCAGCTCACCACCGTTTGGGGGCAGGGGTTACAATGAGCAGTTCTTC.

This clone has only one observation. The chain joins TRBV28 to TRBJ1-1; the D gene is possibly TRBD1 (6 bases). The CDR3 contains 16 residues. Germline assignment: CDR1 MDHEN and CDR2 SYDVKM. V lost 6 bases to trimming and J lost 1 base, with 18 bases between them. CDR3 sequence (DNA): TGTGCCAGCAGGCCCGTGGGGACATTTAAGAACACTGAAGCTTTCTTT. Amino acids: CASRPVGTFKNTEAFF.

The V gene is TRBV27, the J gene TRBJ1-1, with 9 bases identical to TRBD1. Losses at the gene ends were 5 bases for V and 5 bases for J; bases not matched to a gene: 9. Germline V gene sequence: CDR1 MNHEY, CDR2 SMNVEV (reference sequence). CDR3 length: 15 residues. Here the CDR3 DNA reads TGTGCCAGCAGTCCTCAACGACAGGGGGTAACTGAAGCTTTCTTT. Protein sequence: CASSPQRQGVTEAFF.

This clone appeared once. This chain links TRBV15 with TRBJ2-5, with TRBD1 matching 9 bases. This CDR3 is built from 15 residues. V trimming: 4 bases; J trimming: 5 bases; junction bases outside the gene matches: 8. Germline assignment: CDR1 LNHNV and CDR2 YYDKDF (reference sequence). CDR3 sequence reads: CATSKRQGGWETQYF. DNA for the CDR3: TGTGCCACCAGCAAAAGACAGGGGGGATGGGAGACCCAGTACTTC.

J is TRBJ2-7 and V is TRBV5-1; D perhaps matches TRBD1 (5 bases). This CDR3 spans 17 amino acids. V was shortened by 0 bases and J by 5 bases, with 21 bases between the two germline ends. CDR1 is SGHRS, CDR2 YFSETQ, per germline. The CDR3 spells CASSLDWLGASSHEQYF. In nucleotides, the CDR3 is TGCGCCAGCAGCTTGGATTGGTTAGGGGCTAGTTCACACGAGCAGTACTTC. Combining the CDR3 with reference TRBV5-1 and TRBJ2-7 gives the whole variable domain KAGVTQTPRYLIKTRGQQVTLSCSPISGHRSVSWYQQTPGQGLQFLFEYFSETQRNKGNFPGRFSGRQFSNSRSEMNVSTLELGDSALYLCASSLDWLGASSHEQYFGPGTRLTVT.

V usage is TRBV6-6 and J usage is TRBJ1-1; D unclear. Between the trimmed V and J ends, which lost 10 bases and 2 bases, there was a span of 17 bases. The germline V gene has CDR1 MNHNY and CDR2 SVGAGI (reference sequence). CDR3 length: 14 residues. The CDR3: CATSRESPNTEAFF. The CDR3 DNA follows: TGTGCCACCTCTCGTGAAAGCCCTAACACTGAAGCTTTCTTT.

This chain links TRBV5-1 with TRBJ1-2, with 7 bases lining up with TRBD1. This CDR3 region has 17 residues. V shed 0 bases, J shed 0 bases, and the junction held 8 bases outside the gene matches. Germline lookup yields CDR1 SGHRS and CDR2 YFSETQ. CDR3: CASSLGQGDGTNYGYTF. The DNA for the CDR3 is TGCGCCAGCAGCTTGGGACAGGGTGACGGCACTAACTATGGCTACACCTTC.

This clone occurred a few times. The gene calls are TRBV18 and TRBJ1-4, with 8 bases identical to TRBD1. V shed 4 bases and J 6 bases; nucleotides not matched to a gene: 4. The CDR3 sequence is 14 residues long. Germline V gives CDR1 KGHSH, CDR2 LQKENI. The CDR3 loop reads CASSLGQGDEKLFF. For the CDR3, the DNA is TGTGCCAGCTCACTCGGACAGGGAGATGAAAAACTGTTTTTT.

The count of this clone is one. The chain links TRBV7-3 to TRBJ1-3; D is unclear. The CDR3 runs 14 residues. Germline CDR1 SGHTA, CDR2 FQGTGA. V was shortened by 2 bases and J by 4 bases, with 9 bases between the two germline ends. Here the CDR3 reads CASSLGPGGNTIYF. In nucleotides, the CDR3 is TGTGCCAGCAGCTTAGGTCCGGGGGGAAACACCATATATTTT.

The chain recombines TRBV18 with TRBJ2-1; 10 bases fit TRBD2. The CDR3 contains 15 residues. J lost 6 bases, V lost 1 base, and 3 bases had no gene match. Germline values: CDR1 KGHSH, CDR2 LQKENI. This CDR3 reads CASSPQASGGNEQFF. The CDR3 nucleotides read TGTGCCAGCTCACCACAGGCTAGCGGGGGCAATGAGCAGTTCTTC.

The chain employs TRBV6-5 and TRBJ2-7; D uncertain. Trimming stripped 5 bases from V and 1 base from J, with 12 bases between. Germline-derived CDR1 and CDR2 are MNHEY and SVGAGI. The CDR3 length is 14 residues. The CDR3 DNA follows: TGTGCCAGCAGTAGCTCCCGGGTTTCCTACGAGCAGTACTTC. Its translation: CASSSSRVSYEQYF.

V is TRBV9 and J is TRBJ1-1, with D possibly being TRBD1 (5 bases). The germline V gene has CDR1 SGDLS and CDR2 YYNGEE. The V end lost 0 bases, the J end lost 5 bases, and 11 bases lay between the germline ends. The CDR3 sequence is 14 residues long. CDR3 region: CASSVGNRMTEAFF. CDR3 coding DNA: TGTGCCAGCAGCGTAGGCAACAGGATGACTGAAGCTTTCTTT.

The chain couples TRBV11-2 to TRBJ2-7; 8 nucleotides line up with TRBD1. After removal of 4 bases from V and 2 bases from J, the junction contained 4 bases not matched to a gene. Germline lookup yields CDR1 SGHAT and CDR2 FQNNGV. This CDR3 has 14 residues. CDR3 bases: TGTGCCAGCAGCTCCGGGACAGGAACCTACGAGCAGTACTTC. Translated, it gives CASSSGTGTYEQYF. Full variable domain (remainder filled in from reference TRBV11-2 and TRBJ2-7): EAGVAQSPRYKIIEKRQSVAFWCNPISGHATLYWYQQILGQGPKLLIQFQNNGVVDDSQLPKDRFSAERLKGVDSTLKIQPAKLEDSAVYLCASSSGTGTYEQYFGPGTRLTVT.

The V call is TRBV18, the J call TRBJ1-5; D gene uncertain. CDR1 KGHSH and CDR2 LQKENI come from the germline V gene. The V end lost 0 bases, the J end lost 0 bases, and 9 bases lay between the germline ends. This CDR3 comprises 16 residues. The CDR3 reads CASSPPGGYSNQPQHF. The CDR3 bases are TGTGCCAGCTCACCACCAGGAGGTTATAGCAATCAGCCCCAGCATTTT.

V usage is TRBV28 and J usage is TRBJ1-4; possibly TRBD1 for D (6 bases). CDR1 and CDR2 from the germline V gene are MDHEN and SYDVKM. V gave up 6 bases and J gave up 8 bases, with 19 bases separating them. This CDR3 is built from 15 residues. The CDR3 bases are TGTGCCAGCAGACTAGAGGACAGATTGGGGGAAAAACTGTTTTTT. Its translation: CASRLEDRLGEKLFF. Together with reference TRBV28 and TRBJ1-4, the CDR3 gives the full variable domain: DVKVTQSSRYLVKRTGEKVFLECVQDMDHENMFWYRQDPGLGLRLIYFSYDVKMKEKGDIPEGYSVSREKKERFSLILESASTNQTSMYLCASRLEDRLGEKLFFGSGTQLSVL.

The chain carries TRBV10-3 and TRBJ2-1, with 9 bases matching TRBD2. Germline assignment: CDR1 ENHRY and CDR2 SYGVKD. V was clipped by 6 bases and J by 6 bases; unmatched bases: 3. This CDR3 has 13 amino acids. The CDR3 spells CAIRGGGANEQFF. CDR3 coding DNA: TGTGCCATCAGAGGCGGGGGGGCCAATGAGCAGTTCTTC.

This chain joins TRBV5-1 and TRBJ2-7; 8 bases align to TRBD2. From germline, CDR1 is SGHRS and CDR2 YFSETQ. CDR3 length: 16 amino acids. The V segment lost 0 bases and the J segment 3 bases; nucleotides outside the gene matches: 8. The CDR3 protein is CASSLEGLAGDYEQYF. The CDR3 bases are TGCGCCAGCAGCTTGGAGGGCCTAGCGGGTGACTACGAGCAGTACTTC. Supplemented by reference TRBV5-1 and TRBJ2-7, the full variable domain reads KAGVTQTPRYLIKTRGQQVTLSCSPISGHRSVSWYQQTPGQGLQFLFEYFSETQRNKGNFPGRFSGRQFSNSRSEMNVSTLELGDSALYLCASSLEGLAGDYEQYFGPGTRLTVT.

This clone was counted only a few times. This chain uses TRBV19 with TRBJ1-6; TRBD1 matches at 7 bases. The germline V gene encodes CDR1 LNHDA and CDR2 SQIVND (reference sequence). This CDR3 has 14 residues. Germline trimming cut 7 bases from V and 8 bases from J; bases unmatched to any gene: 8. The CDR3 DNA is TGTGCCAGTATCTCGGACAGGTGGGATTCACCCCTCCACTTT. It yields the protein CASISDRWDSPLHF.

CDR3 in DNA: TGTGCCAGCAGCTTGTGGGCTAGCGGGGGATACAATGAGCAGTTCTTC. Protein sequence: CASSLWASGGYNEQFF. The chain joins TRBV7-2 to TRBJ2-1; TRBD2 agrees at 10 bases. V shed 3 bases and J 4 bases; nucleotides not matched to a gene: 6. CDR3 size: 16 residues. Germline assignment: CDR1 SGHTA and CDR2 FQGNSA.

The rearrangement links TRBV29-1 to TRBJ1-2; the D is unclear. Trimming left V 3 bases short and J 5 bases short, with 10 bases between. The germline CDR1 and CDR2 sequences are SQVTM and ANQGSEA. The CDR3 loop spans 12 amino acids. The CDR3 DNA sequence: TGCAGCGTTGACCTACAGACATATGGCTACACCTTC. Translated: CSVDLQTYGYTF.

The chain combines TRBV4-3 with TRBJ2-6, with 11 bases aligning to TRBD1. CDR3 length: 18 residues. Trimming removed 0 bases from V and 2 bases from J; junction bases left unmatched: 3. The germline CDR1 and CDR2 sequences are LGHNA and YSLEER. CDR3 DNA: TGCGCCAGCAGCCAAGAGGGGACAGGGGGTGCTGGGGCCAACGTCCTGACTTTC. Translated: CASSQEGTGGAGANVLTF.